This T cell receptor beta chain was documented in a study of shared clonotypes between healthy human individuals. Study-level points and caveats: Large depth notwithstanding, sorted-subset sequencing proved incomplete by rarefaction. Clonotype sharing across donors was expected to vary with sequencing depth.

Healthy HIV-negative adults with no recent acute infections or vaccinations were recruited as donors. The CDR3 sequence is 10 residues long. V was cut by 7 bases and J by 5 bases, with 6 bases left in between. Germline V gene lookup returns CDR1 SQVTM and CDR2 ANQGSEA. A note on this clone: Its specificity is unknown.

The authors ran the assay at deep level. Profiled with immunoSEQ multiplex PCR; TCRdb holds only in-frame clones, not every one. The sample includes millions of clones, approximately 93% of them seen just once. Sequenced: naive CD4+ T cells from PBMCs. As for subset: CD45RA+ positively selected. This rearrangement joins TRBV29-1 to TRBJ2-1, with no clear D. This receptor was taken from a man between 18 and 29 years old in good health. Some clones in this sample may be carry-over from other donors' samples. For the CDR3, the DNA is TGCAGCGCTGGTGACAATGAGCAGTTCTTC. Amino acid sequence: CSAGDNEQFF.